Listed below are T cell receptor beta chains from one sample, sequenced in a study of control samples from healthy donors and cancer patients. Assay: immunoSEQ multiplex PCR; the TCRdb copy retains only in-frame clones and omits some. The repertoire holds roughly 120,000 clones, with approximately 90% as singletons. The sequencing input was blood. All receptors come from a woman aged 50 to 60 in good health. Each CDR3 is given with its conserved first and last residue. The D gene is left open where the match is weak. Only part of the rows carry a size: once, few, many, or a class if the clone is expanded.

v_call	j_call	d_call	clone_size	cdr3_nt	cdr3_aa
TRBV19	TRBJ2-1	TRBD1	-	TGTGCCAGTAGCCCCCGGGACAGGATGTACAATGAGCAGTTCTTC	CASSPRDRMYNEQFF
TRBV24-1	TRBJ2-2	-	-	TGTGCCACCAGTGATTTGACAGGCCGCCCCGGGGAGCTGTTTTTT	CATSDLTGRPGELFF
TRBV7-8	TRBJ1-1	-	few	TGTGCCAGCAGCTTAGTGCAGGGGAGGACTGAAGCTTTCTTT	CASSLVQGRTEAFF
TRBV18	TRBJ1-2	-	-	TGTGCCAGCTCACCAGCACAGGCGGTCGGGGAAGGCTACACCTTC	CASSPAQAVGEGYTF
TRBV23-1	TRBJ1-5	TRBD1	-	TGCGCCAGCAGTCAATCGGGGGCAGGGGGCTCAGAGTTGAATAATCAGCCCCAGCATTTT	CASSQSGAGGSELNNQPQHF
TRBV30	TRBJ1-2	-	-	TGTGCCTGGAGTGTACAGCTGAGAAACTATGGCTACACCTTC	CAWSVQLRNYGYTF
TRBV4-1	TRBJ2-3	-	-	TGCGCCAGCAGCCAATCCCGGACCATCCCGACAGATACGCAGTATTTT	CASSQSRTIPTDTQYF
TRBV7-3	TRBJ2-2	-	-	TGTGCCAGCAGCTTACCCCGCGGAGGGAACACCGGGGAGCTGTTTTTT	CASSLPRGGNTGELFF
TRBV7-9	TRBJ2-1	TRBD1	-	TGTGCCAGCAGTCCACCGGGACAGGGTCCGATTGAGCAGTTCTTC	CASSPPGQGPIEQFF
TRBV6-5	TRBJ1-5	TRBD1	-	TGTGCCAGCATCCCTACAGGGGGCCGTAATCAGCCCCAGCATTTT	CASIPTGGRNQPQHF
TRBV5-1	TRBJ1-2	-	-	TGCGCCAGCAGCTTGGGGCAGAACTATGGCTACACCTTC	CASSLGQNYGYTF
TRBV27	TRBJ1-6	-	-	TGTGCCAGCAGCTCCCCAGGGTCAGCCCTCCACTTT	CASSSPGSALHF
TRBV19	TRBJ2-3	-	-	TGTGCCAGTAGTTCTGGACATTTATCGCAGTATTTT	CASSSGHLSQYF
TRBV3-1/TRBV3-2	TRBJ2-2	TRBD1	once	TGTGCCAGCAGCCAAGTCGTCTCAGGGGCAGGGGGCGCAACCGGGGAGCTGTTTTTT	CASSQVVSGAGGATGELFF
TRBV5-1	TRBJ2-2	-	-	TGCGCCAGCAGCTTGGGGGCGAGCACCGGGGAGCTGTTTTTT	CASSLGASTGELFF
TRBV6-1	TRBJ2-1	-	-	TGTGCCAGCAGTGGGACTCGACTAGCATTATTACAGGGCGAGCAGTTCTTC	CASSGTRLALLQGEQFF
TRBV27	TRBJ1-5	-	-	TGTGCCAGCAGTCCCGACAGAGAGAGGCCCCAGCATTTT	CASSPDRERPQHF
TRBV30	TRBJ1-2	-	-	TGTGCCTGGAGGGTGAGGCGCTATGGCTACACCTTC	CAWRVRRYGYTF
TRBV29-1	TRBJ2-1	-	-	TGCAGCGTTGCATCAGGGAGCTCCTACAATGAGCAGTTCTTC	CSVASGSSYNEQFF
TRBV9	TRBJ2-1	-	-	TGTGCCAGCAGCGTAGGCGCTCAAAGGCACGGGGAGCAGTTCTTC	CASSVGAQRHGEQFF
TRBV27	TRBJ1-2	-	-	TGTGCCAGCAGCTCCGGCAGAACTAACTATGGCTACACCTTC	CASSSGRTNYGYTF
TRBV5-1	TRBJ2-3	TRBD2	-	TGCGCCAGCAGCATCTCGACTAGCGGGAGGCCAGATACGCAGTATTTT	CASSISTSGRPDTQYF
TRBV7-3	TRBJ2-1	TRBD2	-	TGTGCCAGCAGCTTAAGGCCCCCGCCTAGCGCGGGGGGTTCCTACAATGAGCAGTTCTTC	CASSLRPPPSAGGSYNEQFF
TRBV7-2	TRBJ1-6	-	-	TGTGCCAGCAGCTCGAGGGACCCTGATCATTACTTCTATAATTCACCCCTCCACTTT	CASSSRDPDHYFYNSPLHF
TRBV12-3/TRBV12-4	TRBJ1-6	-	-	TGTGCCAGCATGGGGCTTTGGGCTTCACCCCTCCACTTT	CASMGLWASPLHF
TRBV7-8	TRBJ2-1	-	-	TGTGCCAGCAGCACCAATACAGGGTACGATGAGCAGTTCTTC	CASSTNTGYDEQFF
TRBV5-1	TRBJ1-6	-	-	TGCGCCAGCAGCTTGGGAAAGTCTTTTAGCTCCTATAATTCACCCCTCCACTTT	CASSLGKSFSSYNSPLHF
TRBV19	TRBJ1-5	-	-	TGTGCCAGTAGTATCGGGCAGGGAAGGGGCAATCAGCCCCAGCATTTT	CASSIGQGRGNQPQHF
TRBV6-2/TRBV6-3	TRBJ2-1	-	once	TGTGCCAGCAGTGCGGACACCTACAATGAGCAGTTCTTC	CASSADTYNEQFF
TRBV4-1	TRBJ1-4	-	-	TGCGCCAGCAGCCAAGTGGGGGGGGGCGTTACGGTCGAAAAACTGTTTTTT	CASSQVGGGVTVEKLFF
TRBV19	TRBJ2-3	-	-	TGTGCCAGTAGTACCGGGCAGGGAGGCACAGATACGCAGTATTTT	CASSTGQGGTDTQYF
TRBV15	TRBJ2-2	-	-	TGTGCCACCAGCAGAGATCGGACAGAGGGCCGGAGGTCCGGGGAGCTGTTTTTT	CATSRDRTEGRRSGELFF
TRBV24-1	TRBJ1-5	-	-	TGTGCCACCAGTGATAGACCCGGTGGACAGCCCCAGCATTTT	CATSDRPGGQPQHF
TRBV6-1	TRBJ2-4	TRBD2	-	TGTGCCAGCAGTGAGGGGGGGGCCAAAAACATTCAGTACTTC	CASSEGGAKNIQYF
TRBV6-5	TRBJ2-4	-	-	TGTGCCAGCAGTTACGGGACAGCCAAAAACATTCAGTACTTC	CASSYGTAKNIQYF
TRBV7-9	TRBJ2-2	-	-	TGTGCCAGCAGGGGATGGGGGGCCGGGGAGCTGTTTTTT	CASRGWGAGELFF
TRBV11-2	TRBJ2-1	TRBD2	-	TGTGCCAGCAGCTTAGATGGCGAGCGCGGGGGGGCAAGGGGTGAGCAGTTCTTC	CASSLDGERGGARGEQFF
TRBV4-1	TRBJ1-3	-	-	TGCGCCAGCAGCCAAGATAACGGGAGGACTGGAAACACCATATATTTT	CASSQDNGRTGNTIYF
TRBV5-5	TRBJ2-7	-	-	TGTGCCAGCAGCTTGGACGGTCGGGGGGCGTTTAGGTACGAGCAGTACTTC	CASSLDGRGAFRYEQYF
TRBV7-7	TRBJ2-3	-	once	TGTGCCAGCAGCCCCCACGCAGGGGCGTCCACAGATACGCAGTATTTT	CASSPHAGASTDTQYF
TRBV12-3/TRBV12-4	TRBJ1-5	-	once	TGTGCCAGCAGTTCGGGGCAGGAACAGCCCCAGCATTTT	CASSSGQEQPQHF
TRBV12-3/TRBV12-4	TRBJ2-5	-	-	TGTGCCAGCAGTGGTTCGCGAGTGAAGACCCAGTACTTC	CASSGSRVKTQYF
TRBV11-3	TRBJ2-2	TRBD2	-	TGTGCCAGCAGCTTGAGCGGGACTCGGGGCGGGGAGCTGTTTTTT	CASSLSGTRGGELFF
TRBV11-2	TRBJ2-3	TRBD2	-	TGTGCCAGCAGCTTACCTAGCGGGGCAGATACGCAGTATTTT	CASSLPSGADTQYF
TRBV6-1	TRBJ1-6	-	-	TGTGCCAGCAGTGAGGCCCAGGGGACGGAATCACCCCTCCACTTT	CASSEAQGTESPLHF
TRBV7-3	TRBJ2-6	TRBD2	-	TGTGCCAGCAGCCCCCGGGGAGGGCTAGCGCTCTCTGGGGCCAACGTCCTGACTTTC	CASSPRGGLALSGANVLTF
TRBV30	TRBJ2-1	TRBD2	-	TGTGCCTGGAGTACGATGAGCGGGGAGTCCTACAATGAGCAGTTCTTC	CAWSTMSGESYNEQFF
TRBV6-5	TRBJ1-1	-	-	TGTGCCAGCAGGAACCGGGGGTCTGAAGCTTTCTTT	CASRNRGSEAFF
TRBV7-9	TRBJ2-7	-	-	TGTGCCAGCAGCTTAAGGGACGGAGCCTACGAGCAGTACTTC	CASSLRDGAYEQYF
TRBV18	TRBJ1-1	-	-	TGTGCCAGCTCACCAGGGAGGGAGGCTTTCTTT	CASSPGREAFF
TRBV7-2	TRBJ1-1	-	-	TGTGCCAGCAGCTTAGGAGCTTTCTTT	CASSLGAFF
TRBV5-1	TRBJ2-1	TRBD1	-	TGCGCCAGCAGCTTCCTACCTCCGATTCGGGACAGAGACTACAATGAGCAGTTCTTC	CASSFLPPIRDRDYNEQFF
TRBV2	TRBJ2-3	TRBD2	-	TGTGCCACCGAGGGGGCTAGCGGGGGGTCAGATACGCAGTATTTT	CATEGASGGSDTQYF
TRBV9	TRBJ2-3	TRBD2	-	TGTGCCAGCAGCGTAGAAGCGGGGGTGAGTGTAGATACGCAGTATTTT	CASSVEAGVSVDTQYF
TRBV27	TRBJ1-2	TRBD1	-	TGTGCCAGCAGCAGACAGGGGGCCCGCTATGGCTACACCTTC	CASSRQGARYGYTF
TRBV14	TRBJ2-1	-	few	TGTGCCAGCAGCCAAAGGGAACCCGGCGGGCTTACCTACAATGAGCAGTTCTTC	CASSQREPGGLTYNEQFF
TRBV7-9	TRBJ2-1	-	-	TGTGCCAGCAGCCCTCCGGGCGCCAATGAGCAGTTCTTC	CASSPPGANEQFF
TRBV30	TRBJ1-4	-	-	TGTGCCTGGAGTGTCGGGGCAAGATCGGGCTATGAAAAACTGTTTTTT	CAWSVGARSGYEKLFF
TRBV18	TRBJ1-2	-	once	TGTGCCAGCTCACCACCGGGGTCACCATCCAATGGCTACACCTTC	CASSPPGSPSNGYTF
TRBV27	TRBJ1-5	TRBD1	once	TGTGCCAGCAGCCCCTCCGGGACAGGCGGTCAGCCCCAGCATTTT	CASSPSGTGGQPQHF